Detailed here is one T cell receptor beta chain. Its antigen is undetermined. The record originates from a study of long-term antiretroviral therapy in people with HIV. Study-wide results and caveats: Diversity remained lower than transplant donor controls, even though it increased after ART. Comparison with controls showed narrower CDR3 length ranges in HIV repertoires. Blood was collected between the mid-2000s and the late 2010s, possibly under older ART regimens. Clones that had undergone expansion before ART dominated the repertoire at all time points.

The assay used was immunoSEQ (version v3.0), run at survey level. Assay: immunoSEQ multiplex PCR; the TCRdb copy retains only in-frame clones and omits some. The sample yields fewer than 30,000 clones, about 86% seen once. CDR3 length: 15 residues. Between the trimmed V and J ends, which lost 6 bases and 5 bases, there was a span of 18 bases. The germline gives CDR1 SGHKS, CDR2 YYEKEE (reference sequence). The sequence was collected from a woman aged 30 to 39 with HIV. The chain uses TRBV5-5 and TRBJ2-1; possibly TRBD2 for D (5 bases). Sequences were derived from unsorted PBMCs, sampled 0.8 years after starting antiretroviral therapy. This CDR3 reads CASTLRTEFDNEQFF. In DNA, the CDR3 is TGTGCCAGCACCCTCAGGACTGAGTTTGACAATGAGCAGTTCTTC.